This TCR beta chain is drawn from a study of PD-L1 blockade in urothelial cancer. Study-level information: At some point between 2012 and 2014, patients got going on atezolizumab, taking 1,200 mg intravenously every 3 weeks. Blood was tested 3 weeks (second dose) and 6 weeks into treatment.

Synthetic TCR analog templates were spiked into each PCR. Clones were sequenced by immunoSEQ multiplex PCR, and TCRdb holds only the in-frame ones, with some missing. Of about 50,000 clones listed, approximately 79% were seen once; the top ten hold 3% to 4%. Time point given: pretreatment peripheral blood. The CDR3 length is 14 residues. Trimming took 7 bases from V and 8 from J; bases not matched to a gene: 9. The germline gives CDR1 LGHNA, CDR2 YNFKEQ. The clonotype originates from a man in his 70s with urothelial cancer. The sample here was PBMCs, taken around atezolizumab (anti-PD-L1) treatment. V usage is TRBV4-2 and J usage is TRBJ1-4, with 8 bases aligning to TRBD1. In DNA form, the CDR3 reads TGTGCCAGCAAAAGTACAGGGGGACGGGAAAAACTGTTTTTT. Residues: CASKSTGGREKLFF.